This T cell receptor (beta chain) was sequenced for a study of siplizumab effects on memory and regulatory T cells. Study observations and caveats: Confirmation that proliferating Tregs from siplizumab cultures had suppressive function was not obtained.

Sequenced by immunoSEQ multiplex PCR; TCRdb stores in-frame clones only, minus some. Among tens of thousands of clones, more than 80% were seen once, and the ten largest hold 0.2% to 0.3%. As regards this clone: Its antigen remains unidentified.

The CDR3 has 13 amino acids. In germline, CDR1 is SGDLS, CDR2 YYNGEE. V lost 7 bases, J lost 0 bases, and 2 bases stayed unmatched. The receptor's source is a human donor in good health. V usage is TRBV9 and J usage is TRBJ2-5, with 8 bases fitting TRBD2. What was sequenced was naive CD4+ T cells sorted from blood. This CDR3 is CASGRGDQETQYF. CDR3 in DNA: TGTGCCAGCGGGCGGGGGGACCAAGAGACCCAGTACTTC.